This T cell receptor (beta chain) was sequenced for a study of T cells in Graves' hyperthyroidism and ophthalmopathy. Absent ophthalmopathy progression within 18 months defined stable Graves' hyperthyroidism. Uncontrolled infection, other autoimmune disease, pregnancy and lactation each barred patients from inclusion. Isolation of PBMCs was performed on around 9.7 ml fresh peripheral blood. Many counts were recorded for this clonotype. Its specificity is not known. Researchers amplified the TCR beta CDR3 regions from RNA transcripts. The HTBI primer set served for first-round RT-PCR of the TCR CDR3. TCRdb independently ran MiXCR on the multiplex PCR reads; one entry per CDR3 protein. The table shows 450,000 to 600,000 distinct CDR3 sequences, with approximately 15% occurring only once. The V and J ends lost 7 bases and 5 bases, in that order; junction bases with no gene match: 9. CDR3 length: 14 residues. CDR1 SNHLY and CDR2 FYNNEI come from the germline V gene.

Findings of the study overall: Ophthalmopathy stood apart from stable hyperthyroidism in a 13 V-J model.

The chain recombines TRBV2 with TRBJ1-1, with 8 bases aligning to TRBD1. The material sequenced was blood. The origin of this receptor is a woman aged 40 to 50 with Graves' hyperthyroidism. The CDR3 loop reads CASTGQGGWTEAFF. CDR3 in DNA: TGTGCCAGCACTGGACAGGGAGGGTGGACTGAAGCTTTCTTT.